A single sample is the source of the 9 T cell receptor beta chains below, sequenced in a study of CD4 T cells in relation to SARS-CoV-2 and coronaviruses. Only in-frame clones appear in the TCRdb table, and some are missing; sequencing was by immunoSEQ multiplex PCR. The sample has approximately 20,000 clones, 75% to 85% seen once. Unexposed donor CD4+ T cells date from about 2011-2018, before the COVID-19 pandemic. Isolation of CD4+ T cells took place after roughly nine days in culture. These receptors have no known antigen. Sequenced input: CD4+ T cells from PBMCs, cultured in vitro. The receptors originated from a human donor in good health.

V usage is TRBV10-3 and J usage is TRBJ2-1; D is ambiguous. The CDR3 extends over 11 amino acids. Between the trimmed V and J ends, which lost 7 bases and 4 bases, there was a span of 5 bases. Germline assignment: CDR1 ENHRY and CDR2 SYGVKD. This CDR3 reads CAIMDYNEQFF. CDR3 in DNA: TGTGCCATCATGGATTACAATGAGCAGTTCTTC.

The chain combines TRBV6-2 or TRBV6-3 with TRBJ1-2; D gene unclear. Trimming cost V 5 bases and J 0 bases, with 10 bases left between them. The germline V gene has CDR1 MNHEY and CDR2 SVGEGT. This CDR3 spans 14 amino acids. Here the CDR3 DNA reads TGTGCCAGCAGTACTCGGACGGCTAACTATGGCTACACCTTC. It yields the protein CASSTRTANYGYTF.

This chain links TRBV7-2 with TRBJ1-1, with 7 positions matching TRBD1. V shed 1 base and J 10 bases; nucleotides not matched to a gene: 6. The CDR3 sequence is 13 residues long. CDR1 is SGHTA, CDR2 FQGNSA, per germline. CDR3 sequence (DNA): TGTGCCAGCAGCTTAGTACTCGGACAGGTAGCTTTCTTT. It encodes CASSLVLGQVAFF.

The chain links TRBV5-6 to TRBJ1-1, with D unclear. V lost 4 bases to trimming and J lost 0 bases, with 10 bases between them. The CDR3 extends over 14 amino acids. From germline, CDR1 is SGHDT and CDR2 YYEEEE. The CDR3 region is CASSHLTVNTEAFF. DNA of the CDR3: TGTGCCAGCAGCCATCTCACGGTGAACACTGAAGCTTTCTTT.

There are a few counts of this clone. The rearrangement joins TRBV10-1 to TRBJ2-7; D not resolved. Trimming pared 5 bases from V and 7 bases from J, leaving 12 bases between. CDR1 WNHNN and CDR2 SYGVQD come from the germline V gene (reference sequence). This CDR3 has 12 residues. The CDR3 bases are TGCGCCAGCAGTAGTCCGATGGGGGAGCAGTACTTC. The encoded protein is CASSSPMGEQYF.

The chain is built from TRBV9 and TRBJ2-1, with 7 bases fitting TRBD2. The germline gives CDR1 SGDLS, CDR2 YYNGEE. The V gene end was trimmed by 0 bases and the J gene end by 1 base; junction bases not matched to a gene: 4. CDR3 length: 16 amino acids. The CDR3 DNA reads as TGTGCCAGCAGCGTAGCCCCTAGCGGATCCTACAATGAGCAGTTCTTC. Translated: CASSVAPSGSYNEQFF.

The rearrangement uses TRBV7-2 and TRBJ1-5; D gene unclear. CDR1 is SGHTA, CDR2 FQGNSA, per germline. CDR3 length: 12 amino acids. Between the trimmed V and J ends, which lost 5 bases and 6 bases, there was a span of 8 bases. The CDR3 DNA follows: TGTGCCAGCAGCCCGGTGGGTCAGCCCCAGCATTTT. Translation gives CASSPVGQPQHF.

This clone is medium-sized (0.01 to 0.1%) in the sample. The chain couples TRBV6-2 or TRBV6-3 to TRBJ2-5; no reliable D call. In germline, CDR1 is MNHEY, CDR2 SVGEGT. The germline V and J ends were trimmed by 5 bases and 2 bases, with 9 bases remaining between them. The CDR3 runs 13 residues. Here the CDR3 reads CASSPWQQETQYF. CDR3 nucleotide sequence: TGTGCCAGCAGTCCCTGGCAGCAAGAGACCCAGTACTTC.

The gene calls are TRBV7-9 and TRBJ1-1, with a tentative D call TRBD1 (6 bases). The CDR3 extends over 13 amino acids. Germline V CDR1 and CDR2: SEHNR, FQNEAQ (reference sequence). Trimming pared 8 bases from V and 5 bases from J, leaving 15 bases between. In nucleotides, the CDR3 is TGTGCCAGCGCTATGTTAGGGGGGACTGAAGCTTTCTTT. Translating it yields CASAMLGGTEAFF.